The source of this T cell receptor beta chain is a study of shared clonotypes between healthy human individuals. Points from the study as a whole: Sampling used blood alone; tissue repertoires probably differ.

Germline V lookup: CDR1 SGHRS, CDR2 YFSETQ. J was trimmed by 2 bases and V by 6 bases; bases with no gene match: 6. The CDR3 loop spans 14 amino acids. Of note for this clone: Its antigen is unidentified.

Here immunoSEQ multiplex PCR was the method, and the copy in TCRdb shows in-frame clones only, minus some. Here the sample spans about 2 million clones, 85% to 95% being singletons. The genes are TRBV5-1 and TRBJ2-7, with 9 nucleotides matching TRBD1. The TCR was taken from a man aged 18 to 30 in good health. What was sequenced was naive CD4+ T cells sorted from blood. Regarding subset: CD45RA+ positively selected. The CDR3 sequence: CASNTGTGTYEQYF. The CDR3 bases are TGCGCCAGCAATACCGGGACAGGGACCTACGAGCAGTACTTC. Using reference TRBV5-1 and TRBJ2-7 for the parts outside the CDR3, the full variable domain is KAGVTQTPRYLIKTRGQQVTLSCSPISGHRSVSWYQQTPGQGLQFLFEYFSETQRNKGNFPGRFSGRQFSNSRSEMNVSTLELGDSALYLCASNTGTGTYEQYFGPGTRLTVT.